The clone carrying this T cell receptor beta chain was counted once. The germline gives CDR1 SNHLY, CDR2 FYNNEI. Trimming cost V 5 bases and J 3 bases; bases outside gene matches: 4. The CDR3 totals 13 residues. The sample originates from a study of T cell changes during pregnancy in multiple sclerosis. Assay: immunoSEQ multiplex PCR; the TCRdb copy retains only in-frame clones and omits some. The data contain more than 50,000 clones, about 89% of them singletons. The sequence came from a female donor in good health, enrolled as a control in a pregnancy study. The sequences come from CD4+ T cells from peripheral blood mononuclear cells, collected after pregnancy. The chain joins TRBV2 to TRBJ2-7; 7 bases map to TRBD1. This CDR3 reads CASSPGQFYEQYF. Here the CDR3 DNA reads TGTGCCAGCAGTCCGGGACAGTTCTACGAGCAGTACTTC.